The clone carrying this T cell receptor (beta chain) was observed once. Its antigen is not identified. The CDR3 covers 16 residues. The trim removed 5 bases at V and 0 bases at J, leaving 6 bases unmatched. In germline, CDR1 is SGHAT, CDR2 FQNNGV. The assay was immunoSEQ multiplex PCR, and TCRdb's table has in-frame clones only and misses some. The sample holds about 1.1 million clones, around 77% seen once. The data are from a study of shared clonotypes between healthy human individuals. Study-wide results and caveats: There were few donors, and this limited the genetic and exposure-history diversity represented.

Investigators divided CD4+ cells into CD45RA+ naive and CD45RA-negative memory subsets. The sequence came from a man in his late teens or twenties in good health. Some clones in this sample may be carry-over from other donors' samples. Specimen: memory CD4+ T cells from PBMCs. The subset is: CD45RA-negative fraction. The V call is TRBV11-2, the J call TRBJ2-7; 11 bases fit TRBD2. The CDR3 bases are TGTGCCAGCAGCCCCTTAGCGGGAGGGAGCTCCTACGAGCAGTACTTC. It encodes CASSPLAGGSSYEQYF. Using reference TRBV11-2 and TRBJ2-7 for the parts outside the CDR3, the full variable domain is EAGVAQSPRYKIIEKRQSVAFWCNPISGHATLYWYQQILGQGPKLLIQFQNNGVVDDSQLPKDRFSAERLKGVDSTLKIQPAKLEDSAVYLCASSPLAGGSSYEQYFGPGTRLTVT.